The 11 T cell receptor beta chains below were found in one sample sequenced in a study of siplizumab effects on memory and regulatory T cells. Sequencing used immunoSEQ multiplex PCR; TCRdb keeps in-frame clones, though not all of them. The sample has 90,000 to 120,000 clones; 75% to 95% are singletons. Specimen: CD4+ T cells sorted from blood. These TCRs come from a human donor in good health. Some clones in this sample may be carry-over from other donors' samples.

This clone was observed a single time. V usage is TRBV5-1 and J usage is TRBJ2-4; no firm D call. Germline V gene data show CDR1 as SGHRS and CDR2 as YFSETQ. V gave up 7 bases and J gave up 0 bases, with 17 bases separating them. The length of the CDR3 is 16 residues. The CDR3 DNA reads as TGCGCCAGCTCAGACCTGAGGTTGGGAGCCAAAAACATTCAGTACTTC. Translated, it gives CASSDLRLGAKNIQYF. The variable domain in full, completed from reference TRBV5-1 and TRBJ2-4, reads KAGVTQTPRYLIKTRGQQVTLSCSPISGHRSVSWYQQTPGQGLQFLFEYFSETQRNKGNFPGRFSGRQFSNSRSEMNVSTLELGDSALYLCASSDLRLGAKNIQYFGAGTRLSVL.

The DNA for the CDR3 is TGCGCCAGCAGCCTGTCTACAGGGGTCACTGAAGCTTTCTTT. It codes for CASSLSTGVTEAFF. V gene TRBV5-1 combines with J gene TRBJ1-1, with TRBD1 identical over 7 bases. In germline, CDR1 is SGHRS, CDR2 YFSETQ. The CDR3 totals 14 residues. Trimming at V came to 4 bases and at J to 4 bases, leaving 7 bases not matched to a gene.

The chain carries TRBV10-3 and TRBJ2-7, with D possibly matching TRBD2 (7 bases). This CDR3 is 13 amino acids long. Germline V gene data show CDR1 as ENHRY and CDR2 as SYGVKD. The V and J ends lost 5 bases and 2 bases respectively, with 10 bases between them. The CDR3 sequence: CAISLGGPYEQYF. The CDR3 DNA sequence: TGTGCCATCAGTCTCGGGGGGCCCTACGAGCAGTACTTC.

V and J are TRBV19 and TRBJ2-1, with D perhaps matching TRBD1 or TRBD2 (5 bases each). Germline CDR1 is LNHDA and CDR2 is SQIVND (reference sequence). V lost 2 bases and J 5 bases, leaving 13 bases between the germline ends. There are 15 residues in the CDR3. The CDR3 sequence is CASSISSLGDNEQFF. CDR3 nucleotide sequence: TGTGCCAGTAGTATATCATCCCTGGGGGACAATGAGCAGTTCTTC.

The genes are TRBV5-1 and TRBJ1-1; D remains ambiguous. V shed 0 bases and J shed 4 bases, with 10 bases lying between them. Germline V gives CDR1 SGHRS, CDR2 YFSETQ. The CDR3 length is 14 residues. The CDR3 here is CASSLDLVGTEAFF. The CDR3 DNA reads as TGCGCCAGCAGCTTGGATCTAGTGGGCACTGAAGCTTTCTTT.

This chain joins TRBV29-1 and TRBJ1-1; D uncertain. The CDR3 runs to 11 residues. Looked up from germline, CDR1 is SQVTM and CDR2 is ANQGSEA. Trimming removed 7 bases from V and 0 bases from J, with 6 bases in between. The CDR3 sequence: CSGTLNTEAFF. As DNA, the CDR3 is TGCAGCGGTACCCTGAACACTGAAGCTTTCTTT.

The J gene is TRBJ1-4, the V gene TRBV19; D gene uncertain. This CDR3 comprises 18 residues. V lost 2 bases and J lost 7, with 23 bases in between. Germline V gene lookup returns CDR1 LNHDA and CDR2 SQIVND (reference sequence). CDR3 amino acids: CASSINSLRVGGSEKLFF. The CDR3 DNA reads as TGTGCCAGTAGTATAAATTCGTTACGTGTCGGTGGATCTGAAAAACTGTTTTTT.

The V gene is TRBV18, the J gene TRBJ2-2; D uncertain. CDR3 length: 14 residues. V was trimmed by 4 bases and J by 2 bases, leaving 8 bases between them. Germline V gene sequence: CDR1 KGHSH, CDR2 LQKENI. The chain's CDR3 is CASSQGINTGELFF. The CDR3, as DNA: TGTGCCAGCTCACAAGGAATTAACACCGGGGAGCTGTTTTTT.

The V call is TRBV28, the J call TRBJ2-3; D remains unclear. The CDR3 runs to 13 residues. Germline V lookup: CDR1 MDHEN, CDR2 SYDVKM. Trimming cost V 3 bases and J 4 bases, with 8 bases left between them. The DNA of the CDR3 is TGTGCCAGCAGTTTTGGGGTCCCAGATACGCAGTATTTT. Protein: CASSFGVPDTQYF.

The V and J genes are TRBV7-8 and TRBJ2-2; possibly TRBD2 for D (8 bases). Deletions cut 5 bases from V and 4 bases from J, with 20 bases between. This CDR3 has 17 residues. The V gene's germline CDR1 is SGHVS and CDR2 FQNEAQ. Written as DNA, the CDR3 is TGTGCCAGCAGCCCAAACCCGGGAGGGGGCGGCACCGGGGAGCTGTTTTTT. Its protein product is CASSPNPGGGGTGELFF.

V is TRBV7-8 and J is TRBJ1-1, with D uncertain. The CDR3 is 13 amino acids. Trimming stripped 5 bases from V and 7 bases from J, with 14 bases between. Germline assignment: CDR1 SGHVS and CDR2 FQNEAQ. For the CDR3, the DNA is TGTGCCAGCAGCCCCCGGAGGGTTGATGAAGCTTTCTTT. It yields the protein CASSPRRVDEAFF.